These 17 T cell receptor beta chains were sequenced from one sample in a study of blood T cell repertoires in COVID-19. TCRdb keeps only in-frame clones here, not all; method: immunoSEQ multiplex PCR. The sample carries about 43,000 clones, approximately 88% recorded once. Specimen: peripheral blood. The source of these receptors is a man between 60 and 75 years old with active COVID-19.

The chain combines TRBV29-1 with TRBJ1-6; tentatively, D is TRBD1 (6 bases). Germline values: CDR1 SQVTM, CDR2 ANQGSEA. The CDR3 is made up of 15 amino acids. V lost 6 bases and J lost 10, with 22 bases in between. The CDR3, as DNA: TGCAGCGTGGCCCTTGAGGCCAGGGGCATCTCACCCCTCCACTTT. Protein: CSVALEARGISPLHF. The whole variable domain, filled in from reference TRBV29-1 and TRBJ1-6, reads SAVISQKPSRDICQRGTSLTIQCQVDSQVTMMFWYRQQPGQSLTLIATANQGSEATYESGFVIDKFPISRPNLTFSTLTVSNMSPEDSSIYLCSVALEARGISPLHFGNGTRLTVT.

The V gene is TRBV5-6, the J gene TRBJ1-1; 7 bases align to TRBD1. The germline CDR1 and CDR2 sequences are SGHDT and YYEEEE. After removal of 4 bases from V and 1 base from J, the junction contained 1 base not matched to a gene. This CDR3 spans 13 amino acids. The DNA for the CDR3 is TGTGCCAGCAGCCCAGGGGGGAACACTGAAGCTTTCTTT. This gives the protein CASSPGGNTEAFF.

V usage is TRBV4-1 and J usage is TRBJ1-1; 10 bases agree with TRBD1. Losses at the gene ends were 4 bases for V and 5 bases for J; bases not matched to a gene: 4. The CDR3 consists of 14 residues. CDR1 MGHRA and CDR2 YSYEKL come from the germline V gene. CDR3 sequence: CASSLGTGVTEAFF. As DNA, the CDR3 is TGCGCCAGCAGCCTCGGGACAGGGGTTACTGAAGCTTTCTTT.

This chain links TRBV6-2 or TRBV6-3 with TRBJ1-5; D gene ambiguous. The ends were cut back, 2 bases at V and 3 bases at J, with 20 bases in the middle. The CDR3 length is 18 residues. The V gene's germline CDR1 is MNHEY and CDR2 SVGEGT. CDR3 in amino acids: CASSYPTWGGPDNQPQHF. In DNA, the CDR3 is TGTGCCAGCAGTTACCCGACCTGGGGAGGGCCGGACAATCAGCCCCAGCATTTT.

This chain connects TRBV6-2 or TRBV6-3 to TRBJ1-4; 7 bases fit TRBD1. The CDR3 totals 15 residues. V lost 6 bases to trimming and J lost 5 bases; unmatched junction nucleotides: 9. The V gene's germline CDR1 is MNHEY and CDR2 SVGEGT. CDR3 sequence (DNA): TGTGCCAGCAGCCCCGGACAGGACCCCAATGAAAAACTGTTTTTT. Its protein is CASSPGQDPNEKLFF.

This chain links TRBV7-2 with TRBJ2-7; 9 positions agree with TRBD1. CDR1 SGHTA and CDR2 FQGNSA come from the germline V gene. V was clipped by 5 bases and J by 2 bases; unmatched bases: 4. There are 14 residues in the CDR3. The CDR3 bases are TGTGCCAGCAGCCCGGGACAGGGTCCCTACGAGCAGTACTTC. Translating it yields CASSPGQGPYEQYF.

This chain links TRBV7-3 with TRBJ1-6; the D is unclear. V lost 0 bases and J 2 bases, leaving 2 bases between the germline ends. Germline values: CDR1 SGHTA, CDR2 FQGTGA. The CDR3 spans 14 residues. For the CDR3, the DNA is TGTGCCAGCAGCTTAACCACCTATAATTCACCCCTCCACTTT. This encodes CASSLTTYNSPLHF.

This clone turned up a few times. The sample carries other DNA sequences with the same CDR3. The chain employs TRBV5-6 and TRBJ2-1; TRBD2 aligns across 9 bases. CDR3 length equals 15 residues. V lost 2 bases and J lost 8; bases outside the gene matches: 8. The germline V gene has CDR1 SGHDT and CDR2 YYEEEE. CDR3: CASSFGGGAEDEQFF. In DNA form, the CDR3 reads TGTGCCAGCAGCTTTGGCGGGGGGGCCGAGGATGAGCAGTTCTTC.

The chain joins TRBV5-5 to TRBJ2-2, with D perhaps matching TRBD1 (5 bases). Looked up from germline, CDR1 is SGHKS and CDR2 is YYEKEE (reference sequence). V shed 1 base and J shed 4 bases, with 5 bases lying between them. This CDR3 contains 13 residues. The CDR3 coding sequence is TGTGCCAGCAGCTTGCAGGGCACCGGGGAGCTGTTTTTT. It translates to CASSLQGTGELFF.

The chain employs TRBV6-5 and TRBJ1-2, with 12 nucleotides matching TRBD1. The CDR3 totals 13 residues. Trimming removed 8 bases from V and 7 bases from J; junction bases left unmatched: 5. Germline V gene lookup returns CDR1 MNHEY and CDR2 SVGAGI. CDR3 sequence (DNA): TGTGCCAGCCTCGGGACAGGGGGCTCTGGCTACACCTTC. Translating it yields CASLGTGGSGYTF.

The chain uses TRBV11-3 and TRBJ2-1; tentatively, D is TRBD2 (5 bases). Trimming pared 5 bases from V and 8 bases from J, leaving 10 bases between. The CDR3 runs to 12 residues. In germline, CDR1 is SGHNT, CDR2 YENEEA. Written as DNA, the CDR3 is TGTGCCAGCAGCCCACCCGGGGATGAGCAGTTCTTC. As protein: CASSPPGDEQFF.

This clone has just a few counts. The chain carries TRBV3-1 (or the pseudogene TRBV3-2) and TRBJ1-5; perhaps TRBD1 as D (6 bases). Trimming removed 4 bases at V and 3 bases at J, with 10 bases between. Germline-derived CDR1 and CDR2 are LGHDT and YNNKEL (reference sequence). The CDR3 is 14 amino acids. The CDR3, as DNA: TGTGCCAGCAGCCCGGGGGGCTTCAATCAGCCCCAGCATTTT. This encodes CASSPGGFNQPQHF.

The V call is TRBV18, the J call TRBJ1-2; the match to TRBD1 covers 9 bases. The germline V gene has CDR1 KGHSH and CDR2 LQKENI. The junction had 10 bases not matched to a gene; V was cut back by 3 bases and J by 5 bases. CDR3 length: 16 residues. The CDR3 bases are TGTGCCAGCTCACCCTCCCGGGACAGGGAAAATTATGGCTACACCTTC. It specifies CASSPSRDRENYGYTF. Filled out from reference TRBV18 and TRBJ1-2, the complete variable domain reads NAGVMQNPRHLVRRRGQEARLRCSPMKGHSHVYWYRQLPEEGLKFMVYLQKENIIDESGMPKERFSAEFPKEGPSILRIQQVVRGDSAAYFCASSPSRDRENYGYTFGSGTRLTVV.

CDR3 sequence reads: CASSTDRGGQPQHF. The DNA of the CDR3 is TGTGCCAGCAGTACCGACAGGGGAGGGCAGCCCCAGCATTTT. V gene TRBV6-5 combines with J gene TRBJ1-5, with TRBD1 matching over 8 bases. Germline CDR1 is MNHEY and CDR2 is SVGAGI. V lost 5 bases, J lost 7 bases, and 7 bases stayed unmatched. This CDR3 region has 14 residues.

The chain joins TRBV4-2 to TRBJ1-1, with 8 bases matching TRBD1. This CDR3 is built from 16 residues. J gave up 3 bases and V 4 bases, and 10 bases lay outside the gene matches. CDR1 and CDR2 (germline): LGHNA, YNFKEQ. CDR3 coding DNA: TGTGCCAGCAGCCGAGGGACAGGAGGTGGGGACACTGAAGCTTTCTTT. Amino acid sequence: CASSRGTGGGDTEAFF.

The CDR3 region has the DNA TGTGCCAGCAGCTTGGAGCCCCCCGGGAACTATGGCTACACCTTC. This translates into CASSLEPPGNYGYTF. The chain links TRBV11-2 to TRBJ1-2; no firm D call. Trimming cost V 3 bases and J 2 bases, with 13 bases left between them. Per the germline V gene, CDR1 is SGHAT and CDR2 is FQNNGV. The CDR3 is 15 residues long.

The gene calls are TRBV5-4 and TRBJ2-1; 8 nucleotides line up with TRBD1. Germline V gene sequence: CDR1 SGHNT, CDR2 YYREEE (reference sequence). V gave up 4 bases and J gave up 1 base; unmatched junction bases: 7. The CDR3 consists of 16 residues. This chain's CDR3 is CASSGANRGSYNEQFF. The CDR3 DNA follows: TGTGCCAGCAGCGGTGCCAACAGGGGGTCCTACAATGAGCAGTTCTTC.